This TCR beta chain is from a study of T-cell memory formation after mild COVID-19. Study-wide results and caveats: Day 37-peaking second-wave clones had unconfirmed SARS-CoV-2 specificity. A subset of responding clones appeared in pre-infection memory, suggesting cross-reactive memory joined.

On this clonotype: The antigen is not known.

MiXCR was run by TCRdb on the 5' RACE reads, yielding one entry per CDR3 protein. The sample includes roughly 560,000 distinct CDR3 sequences, roughly 21% of them seen just once. The germline CDR1 and CDR2 sequences are SGDLS and YYNGEE. Trimming removed 0 bases from V and 1 base from J, with 13 bases in between. There are 16 residues in the CDR3. Material for sequencing was PBMCs or a T cell subset sorted from them (not recorded which). This TCR was recovered from an adult woman who had mild COVID-19 (a few samples of this study predate the infection). Cell type and time point are not known. The rearrangement uses TRBV9 and TRBJ1-1; tentatively, D is TRBD1 (6 bases). The CDR3 loop is CASSVAPGGRNTEAFF. CDR3 nucleotides: TGTGCCAGCAGCGTAGCCCCTGGGGGGCGGAACACTGAAGCTTTCTTT.